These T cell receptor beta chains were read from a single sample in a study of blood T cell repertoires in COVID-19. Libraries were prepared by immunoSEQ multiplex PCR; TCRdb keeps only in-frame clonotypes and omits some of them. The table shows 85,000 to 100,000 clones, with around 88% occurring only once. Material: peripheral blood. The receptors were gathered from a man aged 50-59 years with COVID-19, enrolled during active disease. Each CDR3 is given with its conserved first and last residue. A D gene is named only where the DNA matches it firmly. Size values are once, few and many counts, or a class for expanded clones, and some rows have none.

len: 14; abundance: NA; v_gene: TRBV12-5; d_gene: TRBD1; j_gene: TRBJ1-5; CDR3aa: CASSLGQGNQPQHF; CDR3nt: TGTGCTAGTAGTTTGGGACAGGGGAATCAGCCCCAGCATTTT
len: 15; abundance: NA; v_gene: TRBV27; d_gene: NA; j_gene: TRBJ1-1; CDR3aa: CASSFDGRVNTEAFF; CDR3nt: TGTGCCAGCAGTTTTGACGGCAGGGTGAACACTGAAGCTTTCTTT
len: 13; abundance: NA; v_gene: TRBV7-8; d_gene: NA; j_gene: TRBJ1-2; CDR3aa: CASSSRMGGGYTF; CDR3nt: TGTGCCAGCAGCTCCCGGATGGGAGGTGGCTACACCTTC
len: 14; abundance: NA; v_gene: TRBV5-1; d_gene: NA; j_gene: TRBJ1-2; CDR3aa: CASSWSSGDYGYTF; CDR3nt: TGCGCCAGCAGCTGGTCGTCAGGGGACTATGGCTACACCTTC
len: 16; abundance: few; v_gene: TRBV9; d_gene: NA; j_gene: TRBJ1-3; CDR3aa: CASSPLRIGSGNTIYF; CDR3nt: TGTGCCAGCAGCCCTCTAAGAATCGGCTCTGGAAACACCATATATTTT
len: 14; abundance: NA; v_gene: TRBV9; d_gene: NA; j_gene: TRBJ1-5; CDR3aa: CASSASGSNQPQHF; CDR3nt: TGTGCCAGCAGCGCGTCAGGGAGCAATCAGCCCCAGCATTTT
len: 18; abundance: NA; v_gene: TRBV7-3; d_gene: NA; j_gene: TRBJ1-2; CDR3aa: CASSSPKTVRVGNDGYTF; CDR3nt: TGTGCCAGCAGCTCCCCTAAAACAGTGCGGGTGGGGAACGATGGCTACACCTTC
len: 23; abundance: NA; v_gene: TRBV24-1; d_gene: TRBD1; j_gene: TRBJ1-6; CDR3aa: CATSDFPLETGTGIVRPEGPLHF; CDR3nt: TGTGCCACCAGTGATTTCCCCCTAGAGACCGGGACAGGGATCGTACGACCCGAGGGGCCCCTCCACTTT
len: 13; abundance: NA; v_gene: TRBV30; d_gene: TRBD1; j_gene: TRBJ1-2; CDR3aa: CAWRQGANYGYTF; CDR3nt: TGTGCCTGGCGACAGGGGGCTAACTATGGCTACACCTTC
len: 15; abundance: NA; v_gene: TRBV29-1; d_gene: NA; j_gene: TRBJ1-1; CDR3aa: CSVLTGTRMNTEAFF; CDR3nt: TGCAGCGTCTTAACCGGGACACGAATGAACACTGAAGCTTTCTTT
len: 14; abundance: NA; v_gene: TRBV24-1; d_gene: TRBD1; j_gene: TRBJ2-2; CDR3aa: CATKGQGAAGELFF; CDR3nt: TGTGCCACCAAGGGACAGGGGGCGGCCGGGGAGCTGTTTTTT
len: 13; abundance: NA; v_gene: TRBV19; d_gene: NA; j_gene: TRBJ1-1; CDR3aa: CATPQTLRTEAFF; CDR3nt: TGTGCCACCCCCCAAACCCTGCGCACTGAAGCTTTCTTT
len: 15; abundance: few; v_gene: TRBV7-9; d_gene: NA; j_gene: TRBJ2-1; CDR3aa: CASSLDRGLGGEQFF; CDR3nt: TGTGCCAGCAGCTTAGACCGGGGACTGGGGGGTGAGCAGTTCTTC
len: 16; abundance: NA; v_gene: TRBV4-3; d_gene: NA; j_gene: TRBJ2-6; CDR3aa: CASSQREGSGANVLTF; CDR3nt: TGCGCCAGCAGCCAGAGGGAAGGCTCTGGGGCCAACGTCCTGACTTTC
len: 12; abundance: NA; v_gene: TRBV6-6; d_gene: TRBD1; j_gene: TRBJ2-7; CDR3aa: CASSRGTGEQYF; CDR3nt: TGTGCCAGCAGCCGTGGGACAGGAGAGCAGTACTTC
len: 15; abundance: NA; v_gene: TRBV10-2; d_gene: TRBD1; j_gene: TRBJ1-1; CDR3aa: CASSRTGARDTEAFF; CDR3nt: TGCGCCAGCAGCAGGACAGGGGCAAGGGACACTGAAGCTTTCTTT
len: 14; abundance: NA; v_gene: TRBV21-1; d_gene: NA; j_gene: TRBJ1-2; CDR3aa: CASMGQEAHYGYTF; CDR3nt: TGTGCCAGTATGGGACAGGAAGCCCACTATGGCTACACCTTC
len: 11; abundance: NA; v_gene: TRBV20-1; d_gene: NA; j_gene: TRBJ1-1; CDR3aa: CSAVPGRFAFF; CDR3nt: TGCAGTGCGGTACCAGGTAGATTTGCTTTCTTT
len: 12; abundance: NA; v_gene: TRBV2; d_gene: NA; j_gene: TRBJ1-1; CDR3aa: CASGRWGTEAFF; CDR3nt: TGTGCCTCCGGGAGGTGGGGCACTGAAGCTTTCTTT
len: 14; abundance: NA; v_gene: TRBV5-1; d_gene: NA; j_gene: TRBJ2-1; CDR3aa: CASSLMGGRNEQFF; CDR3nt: TGCGCCAGCAGCTTGATGGGGGGGCGGAATGAGCAGTTCTTC
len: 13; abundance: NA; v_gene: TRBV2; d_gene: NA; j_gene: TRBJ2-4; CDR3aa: CASIVRGQNIQYF; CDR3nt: TGTGCCAGCATAGTCCGCGGGCAAAACATTCAGTACTTC
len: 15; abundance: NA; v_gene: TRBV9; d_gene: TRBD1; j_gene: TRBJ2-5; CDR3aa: CASSVEDRGQETQYF; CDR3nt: TGTGCCAGCAGCGTGGAGGACAGGGGCCAAGAGACCCAGTACTTC
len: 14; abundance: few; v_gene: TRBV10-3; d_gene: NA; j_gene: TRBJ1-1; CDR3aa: CAISLPGGATEAFF; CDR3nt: TGTGCCATCAGTCTGCCGGGGGGTGCCACTGAAGCTTTCTTT
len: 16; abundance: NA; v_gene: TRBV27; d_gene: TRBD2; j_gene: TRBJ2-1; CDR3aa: CASSWVGRGPYNEQFF; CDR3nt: TGTGCCAGCAGTTGGGTGGGGAGGGGTCCCTACAATGAGCAGTTCTTC
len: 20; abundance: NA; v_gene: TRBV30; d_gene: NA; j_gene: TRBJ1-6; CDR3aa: CASSNTEQGFRGYVNSPLHF; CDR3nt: TGTGCCTCGTCCAACACCGAACAGGGTTTTAGGGGGTATGTGAATTCACCCCTCCACTTT
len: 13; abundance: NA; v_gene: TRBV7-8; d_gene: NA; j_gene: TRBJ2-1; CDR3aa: CASSRSRFNEQFF; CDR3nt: TGTGCCAGCAGCCGCAGCAGGTTCAATGAGCAGTTCTTC
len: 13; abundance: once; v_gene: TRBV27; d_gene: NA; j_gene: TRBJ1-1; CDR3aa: CASSRDGYTEAFF; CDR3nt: TGTGCCAGCAGCCGCGACGGGTACACTGAAGCTTTCTTT
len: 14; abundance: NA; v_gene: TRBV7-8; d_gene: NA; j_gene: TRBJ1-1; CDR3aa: CASSLVGVGTEAFF; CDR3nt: TGTGCCAGCAGCTTAGTAGGGGTAGGGACTGAAGCTTTCTTT
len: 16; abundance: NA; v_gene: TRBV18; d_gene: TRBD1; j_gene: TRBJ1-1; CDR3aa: CASSLGTGRVSTEAFF; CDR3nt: TGTGCCAGCTCACTTGGGACAGGGAGGGTGAGCACTGAAGCTTTCTTT